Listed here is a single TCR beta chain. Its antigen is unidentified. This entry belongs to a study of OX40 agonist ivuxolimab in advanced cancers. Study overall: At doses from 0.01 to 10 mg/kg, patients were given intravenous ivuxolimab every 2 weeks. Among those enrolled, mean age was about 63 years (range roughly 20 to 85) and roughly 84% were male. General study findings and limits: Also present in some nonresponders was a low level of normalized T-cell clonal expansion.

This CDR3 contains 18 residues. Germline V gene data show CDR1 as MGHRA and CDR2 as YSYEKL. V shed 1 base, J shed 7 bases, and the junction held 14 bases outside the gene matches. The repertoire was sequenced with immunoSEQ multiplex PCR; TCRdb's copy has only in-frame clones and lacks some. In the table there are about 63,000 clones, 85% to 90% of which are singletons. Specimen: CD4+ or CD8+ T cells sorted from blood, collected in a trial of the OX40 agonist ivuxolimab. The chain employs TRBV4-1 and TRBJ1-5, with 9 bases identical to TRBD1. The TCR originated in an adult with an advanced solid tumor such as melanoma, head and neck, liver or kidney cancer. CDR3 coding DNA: TGCGCCAGCAGCCAAGGGAGCCCCGGGACAGGGTTCCAACAGCCCCAGCATTTT. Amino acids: CASSQGSPGTGFQQPQHF.